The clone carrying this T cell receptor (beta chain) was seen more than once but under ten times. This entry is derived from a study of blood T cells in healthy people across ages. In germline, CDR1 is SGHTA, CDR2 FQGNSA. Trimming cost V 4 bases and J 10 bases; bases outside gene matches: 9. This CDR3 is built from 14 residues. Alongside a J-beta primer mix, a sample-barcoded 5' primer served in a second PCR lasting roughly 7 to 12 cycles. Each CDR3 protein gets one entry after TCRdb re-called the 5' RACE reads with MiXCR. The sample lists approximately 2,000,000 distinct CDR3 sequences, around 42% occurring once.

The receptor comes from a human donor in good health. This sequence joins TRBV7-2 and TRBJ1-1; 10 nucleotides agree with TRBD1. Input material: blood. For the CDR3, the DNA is TGTGCCAGCAGCTCCCAACCCGGGACAGGGGTAGCTTTCTTT. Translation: CASSSQPGTGVAFF.